This T cell receptor (beta chain) derives from a study of graft-versus-host responses after intestinal transplantation. On the study more broadly: Tacrolimus plus steroids were given to all recipients for two to three years, preceded by anti-thymocyte globulin induction. General study findings and limits: Peak levels of circulating GvH clones tracked with early post-transplant HvG declines.

Only in-frame clones appear in the TCRdb table, and some are missing; sequencing was by immunoSEQ multiplex PCR. The top ten hold about a fifth of the sample, which has some 38,000 clones, 93% seen once. Worth noting for this clone: The antigen is not known.

With 7 bases clipped from V and 4 bases from J, the junction kept 0 bases outside the gene matches. The CDR3 covers 11 residues. Germline-derived CDR1 and CDR2 are SGDLS and YYNGEE. The TCR was taken from a human donor who was the organ donor for an intestinal transplant. The chain has TRBV9 and TRBJ2-3; 7 bases fit TRBD2. This material consisted of unstimulated CD8+ T cells sorted from spleen or lymph node cells, taken before transplant. CDR3 sequence (DNA): TGTGCCAGCGGGGGGGCAGATACGCAGTATTTT. Translated, it gives CASGGADTQYF.